A single sample is the source of the 29 T cell receptor beta chains below, sequenced in a study of cytomegalovirus exposure and HLA in healthy donors. The PCR made use of 60 Vbeta and 13 Jbeta primers. Data came from immunoSEQ multiplex PCR; TCRdb stores just in-frame clones and leaves some out. Here the sample spans 150,000 to 200,000 clones, 70% to 80% being singletons. The sequenced sample was PBMCs. These receptors came from a woman in her 40s in good health and CMV-seronegative.

This rearrangement joins TRBV5-1 to TRBJ2-1; 7 bases align to TRBD1. The CDR3 runs to 16 residues. Germline lookup yields CDR1 SGHRS and CDR2 YFSETQ. V trimming: 1 base; J trimming: 3 bases; junction bases outside the gene matches: 7. The CDR3 sequence is CASSLRGRDSYNEQFF. The CDR3 nucleotides are TGCGCCAGCAGCTTGAGGGGCCGGGACAGCTACAATGAGCAGTTCTTC.

This clone has just one count. This chain uses TRBV19 with TRBJ1-5, with TRBD1 identical over 7 bases. With 1 base clipped from V and 2 bases from J, the junction kept 8 bases outside the gene matches. Per germline, CDR1 LNHDA and CDR2 SQIVND (reference sequence). The length of the CDR3 is 17 residues. CDR3 sequence reads: CASSIVLTGWGNQPQHF. The CDR3 coding sequence is TGTGCCAGTAGTATAGTGCTGACAGGGTGGGGCAATCAGCCCCAGCATTTT.

This sequence joins TRBV7-2 and TRBJ2-1; 8 nucleotides match TRBD2. Trimming at V came to 5 bases and at J to 5 bases, leaving 8 bases not matched to a gene. The germline gives CDR1 SGHTA, CDR2 FQGNSA. The CDR3 totals 15 residues. The CDR3 loop is CASSHRLAGNNEQFF. The CDR3 DNA follows: TGTGCCAGCAGCCATCGTCTAGCGGGTAACAATGAGCAGTTCTTC.

V usage is TRBV2 and J usage is TRBJ1-1, with a tentative D call TRBD1 (6 bases). The CDR3 spans 15 residues. V shed 8 bases and J shed 2 bases, with 18 bases lying between them. CDR1 and CDR2 (germline): SNHLY, FYNNEI. CDR3 nucleotide sequence: TGTGCCAGCGGGTACAGGGTTGAGCTTAACACTGAAGCTTTCTTT. Its protein product is CASGYRVELNTEAFF.

This chain connects TRBV28 to TRBJ2-1, with 8 nucleotides matching TRBD1. Per germline, CDR1 MDHEN and CDR2 SYDVKM. V shed 5 bases, J shed 4 bases, and the junction held 13 bases outside the gene matches. CDR3 length equals 17 residues. The CDR3 DNA reads TGTGCCAGCAGTCCTCCGAGGACAGGGAAGGTGTACAATGAGCAGTTCTTC. Amino acid sequence: CASSPPRTGKVYNEQFF. The full variable domain, completed using reference TRBV28 and TRBJ2-1, is DVKVTQSSRYLVKRTGEKVFLECVQDMDHENMFWYRQDPGLGLRLIYFSYDVKMKEKGDIPEGYSVSREKKERFSLILESASTNQTSMYLCASSPPRTGKVYNEQFFGPGTRLTVL.

This chain connects TRBV21-1 to TRBJ1-2; the table names TRBD1, a call not compared with the DNA. TRBV21-1 is shown as a pseudogene. The CDR3 has 15 residues. Written as DNA, the CDR3 is TGTGCCAGCAGCAAAGCGGAGGGGGCGGGCTATGGCTACACCTTC. Residues: CASSKAEGAGYGYTF.

The chain recombines TRBV9 with TRBJ2-2, with D perhaps TRBD2 (5 bases). From germline, CDR1 is SGDLS and CDR2 YYNGEE. This CDR3 contains 16 residues. V was cut by 0 bases and J by 2 bases, with 11 bases left in between. CDR3 sequence reads: CASSVGSSSNTGELFF. The CDR3 nucleotides are TGTGCCAGCAGCGTAGGTTCTAGCTCAAACACCGGGGAGCTGTTTTTT.

The chain has TRBV25-1 and TRBJ1-1; possible D gene TRBD1, 6 bases. The germline V gene encodes CDR1 MGHDK and CDR2 SYGVNS. CDR3 length equals 15 residues. V was trimmed by 8 bases and J by 1 base, leaving 17 bases between them. CDR3 nucleotide sequence: TGTGCCAGCTGTATGAGGGGGAAGGGGAACACTGAAGCTTTCTTT. Protein: CASCMRGKGNTEAFF.

This clone occurred a few times. This chain joins TRBV5-1 and TRBJ2-7; TRBD2 aligns across 7 bases. The germline V gene has CDR1 SGHRS and CDR2 YFSETQ. V lost 4 bases to trimming and J lost 2 bases; unmatched junction nucleotides: 15. CDR3 length: 17 amino acids. For the CDR3, the DNA is TGCGCCAGCAGCCCGGGGGTTGGGGGGGTGCCAACCTACGAGCAGTACTTC. Translating it yields CASSPGVGGVPTYEQYF.

This chain connects TRBV5-5 to TRBJ1-4; tentatively, D is TRBD1 (5 bases). Trimming shortened V by 5 bases and J by 4 bases, and 15 bases separated the two germline ends. The CDR3 runs 15 residues. Germline V CDR1 and CDR2: SGHKS, YYEKEE (reference sequence). For the CDR3, the DNA is TGTGCCAGCAGTCTACGGGGGAACTATAATGAAAAACTGTTTTTT. It is translated as CASSLRGNYNEKLFF.

The chain carries TRBV18 and TRBJ2-7, with D maybe TRBD1 (5 bases). Germline V gene lookup returns CDR1 KGHSH and CDR2 LQKENI. The ends were cut back, 2 bases at V and 4 bases at J, with 12 bases in the middle. The CDR3 extends over 14 amino acids. CDR3 residues: CASSPGQLQYEQYF. The CDR3 coding sequence is TGTGCCAGCTCACCAGGACAACTACAATACGAGCAGTACTTC.

V gene TRBV5-1 combines with J gene TRBJ1-1; D possibly corresponds to TRBD1 (5 bases). V was clipped by 2 bases and J by 5 bases, with 10 bases between them. The germline gives CDR1 SGHRS, CDR2 YFSETQ. This CDR3 has 13 amino acids. The CDR3 sequence: CASSFGGDTEAFF. CDR3 bases: TGCGCCAGCAGCTTTGGGGGGGATACTGAAGCTTTCTTT.

The chain has TRBV15 and TRBJ2-1; maybe TRBD1 (6 bases). V lost 3 bases, J lost 1 base, and 7 bases lay in between. The CDR3 runs to 14 residues. Per the germline V gene, CDR1 is LNHNV and CDR2 is YYDKDF (reference sequence). CDR3 in amino acids: CATSSRGSYNEQFF. The CDR3 DNA sequence: TGTGCCACCAGCAGCAGGGGTTCCTACAATGAGCAGTTCTTC. Using reference TRBV15 and TRBJ2-1 for the parts outside the CDR3, the full variable domain is DAMVIQNPRYQVTQFGKPVTLSCSQTLNHNVMYWYQQKSSQAPKLLFHYYDKDFNNEADTPDNFQSRRPNTSFCFLDIRSPGLGDTAMYLCATSSRGSYNEQFFGPGTRLTVL.

The chain combines TRBV27 with TRBJ2-1; perhaps TRBD2 as D (6 bases). The germline gives CDR1 MNHEY, CDR2 SMNVEV (reference sequence). This CDR3 contains 12 residues. V lost 7 bases to trimming and J lost 7 bases, with 11 bases between them. The DNA of the CDR3 is TGTGCCAGCACCGGGAGTACGAATGAGCAGTTCTTC. It is translated as CASTGSTNEQFF.

This clone was seen only a few times. V usage is TRBV11-3 and J usage is TRBJ1-2; 7 nucleotides match TRBD1. V was clipped by 5 bases and J by 0 bases; unmatched bases: 3. Germline assignment: CDR1 SGHNT and CDR2 YENEEA. The CDR3 extends over 14 amino acids. CDR3 in DNA: TGTGCCAGCAGCCCAGGGACAGCTAACTATGGCTACACCTTC. It translates to CASSPGTANYGYTF.

The chain links TRBV11-1 to TRBJ2-1; the match to TRBD2 covers 11 bases. CDR1 is SGHAT, CDR2 FQDESV, per germline (reference sequence). V trimming: 2 bases; J trimming: 5 bases; junction bases outside the gene matches: 8. CDR3 size: 17 residues. CDR3 in amino acids: CASSLFRMGLADNEQFF. The CDR3 DNA follows: TGTGCCAGCAGCTTATTCAGAATGGGACTAGCGGACAATGAGCAGTTCTTC.

The genes are TRBV11-3 and TRBJ2-3; 9 nucleotides agree with TRBD1. This CDR3 has 15 residues. The V and J ends lost 5 bases and 1 base, in that order; junction bases with no gene match: 4. Germline V gives CDR1 SGHNT, CDR2 YENEEA. CDR3 sequence: CASSPRTGGTDTQYF. The CDR3 region has the DNA TGTGCCAGCAGCCCACGGACAGGGGGCACAGATACGCAGTATTTT.

This clone was observed a handful of times. The chain carries TRBV4-3 and TRBJ1-3; 8 nucleotides agree with TRBD1. The CDR3 runs to 14 residues. Germline CDR1 LGHNA, CDR2 YSLEER. Unmatched junction bases numbered 1, after V lost 3 bases and J lost 3 bases. For the CDR3, the DNA is TGCGCCAGCAGCCATACAGGGGGTGGAAACACCATATATTTT. It yields the protein CASSHTGGGNTIYF.

The rearrangement joins TRBV2 to TRBJ1-4; D is perhaps TRBD1 (5 bases). Trimming removed 7 bases at V and 0 bases at J, with 9 bases between. The CDR3 sequence is 14 residues long. CDR1 is SNHLY, CDR2 FYNNEI, per germline. CDR3 DNA: TGTGCCAGCATGTGGGGCACAACTAATGAAAAACTGTTTTTT. Translated, it gives CASMWGTTNEKLFF.

For the CDR3, the DNA is TGTGCCAGCAGCAGGGGTTGGAACACTGAAGCTTTCTTT. Protein sequence: CASSRGWNTEAFF. The chain is built from TRBV5-6 and TRBJ1-1; possible D gene TRBD1, 5 bases. Germline lookup yields CDR1 SGHDT and CDR2 YYEEEE. V lost 4 bases and J 1 base, leaving 8 bases between the germline ends. The CDR3 totals 13 residues.

The rearrangement joins TRBV7-2 to TRBJ2-1; 8 positions match TRBD1. The V gene end was trimmed by 3 bases and the J gene end by 8 bases; junction bases not matched to a gene: 9. The germline V gene has CDR1 SGHTA and CDR2 FQGNSA. CDR3 length: 15 amino acids. The CDR3: CASSFSGTGVDEQFF. Written as DNA, the CDR3 is TGTGCCAGCAGCTTTTCCGGGACAGGCGTGGATGAGCAGTTCTTC.

The rearrangement uses TRBV11-2 and TRBJ1-3; D unclear. The germline gives CDR1 SGHAT, CDR2 FQNNGV. Trimming pared 3 bases from V and 9 bases from J, leaving 12 bases between. CDR3 length: 13 residues. CDR3 region: CASSFRDRGTIYF. As DNA, the CDR3 is TGTGCCAGCAGCTTTAGGGATCGGGGCACCATATATTTT.

This clone is a singleton in its sample. This rearrangement joins TRBV6-5 to TRBJ1-2; 9 nucleotides align to TRBD1. The ends lost 4 bases at V and 8 bases at J; junction bases unmatched: 8. Germline V gives CDR1 MNHEY, CDR2 SVGAGI. The CDR3 has 14 residues. CDR3 sequence reads: CASSSDRGVVGYTF. Here the CDR3 DNA reads TGTGCCAGCAGTTCGGACAGGGGAGTGGTCGGCTACACCTTC.

This clone was counted a few times. The chain links TRBV7-3 to TRBJ1-5; the D gene is possibly TRBD1 (5 bases). The V gene's germline CDR1 is SGHTA and CDR2 FQGTGA. The V gene lost 6 bases and the J gene lost 2 bases, with 11 bases spanning the gap. The CDR3 sequence is 14 residues long. CDR3 loop: CASRQVGGNQPQHF. In DNA, the CDR3 is TGTGCCAGCAGACAAGTAGGGGGCAATCAGCCCCAGCATTTT.

This clone was counted once. This sequence joins TRBV7-9 and TRBJ2-3, with D possibly TRBD2 on 5 matching bases. Germline V CDR1 and CDR2: SEHNR, FQNEAQ (reference sequence). The CDR3 is 15 residues long. V dropped 1 base and J dropped 6 bases, with 14 bases sitting between them. CDR3: CASSLGGSVMDTQYF. The CDR3, as DNA: TGTGCCAGCAGCTTAGGCGGTAGCGTAATGGATACGCAGTATTTT.

The V and J genes are TRBV5-4 and TRBJ1-3, with D hard to call. Germline CDR1 is SGHNT and CDR2 is YYREEE (reference sequence). This CDR3 region has 16 residues. With 4 bases removed from V and 0 bases from J, the gap between germline ends came to 14 bases. CDR3 nucleotides: TGTGCCAGCAGCCAAAGGACGGGAAGCTCTGGAAACACCATATATTTT. Its translation: CASSQRTGSSGNTIYF.

This clone showed up just a few times. The V gene is TRBV15, the J gene TRBJ2-3; 12 bases are a match to TRBD2. The junction had 9 bases not matched to a gene; V was cut back by 1 base and J by 1 base. The CDR3 runs 19 residues. Per the germline V gene, CDR1 is LNHNV and CDR2 is YYDKDF (reference sequence). CDR3 DNA sequence: TGTGCCACCAGCAGAGGGGCTAGCGGGAGGGCCCGAGGCACAGATACGCAGTATTTT. This codes for CATSRGASGRARGTDTQYF.

This sequence joins TRBV11-3 and TRBJ2-3; TRBD2 matches at 13 bases. The CDR3 totals 16 residues. Looked up from germline, CDR1 is SGHNT and CDR2 is YENEEA. Trimming at V came to 5 bases and at J to 3 bases, leaving 5 bases not matched to a gene. In DNA, the CDR3 is TGTGCCAGCAGCGGACTAGCGGGAGCTAGGACAGATACGCAGTATTTT. Its protein product is CASSGLAGARTDTQYF.

V gene TRBV25-1 combines with J gene TRBJ1-6, with TRBD1 as a possible D gene (6 bases). Germline V gene data show CDR1 as MGHDK and CDR2 as SYGVNS. The V and J ends lost 6 bases and 9 bases respectively, with 15 bases between them. CDR3 length: 14 amino acids. This CDR3 is CASSDGGLASPLHF. CDR3 nucleotide sequence: TGTGCCAGCAGCGATGGGGGCCTAGCTTCACCCCTCCACTTT. Full variable domain (remainder filled in from reference TRBV25-1 and TRBJ1-6): EADIYQTPRYLVIGTGKKITLECSQTMGHDKMYWYQQDPGMELHLIHYSYGVNSTEKGDLSSESTVSRIRTEHFPLTLESARPSHTSQYLCASSDGGLASPLHFGNGTRLTVT.